Listed below are T cell receptor beta chains from one sample, sequenced in a study of shared clonotypes between healthy human individuals. The repertoire was sequenced with immunoSEQ multiplex PCR; TCRdb's copy has only in-frame clones and lacks some. Altogether about 590,000 clones are present, 95% to 96% being singletons, with the ten largest covering around 0.097%. The source material was naive CD8+ T cells sorted from blood. These receptors were obtained from a woman aged 30 to 39 in good health. Both conserved end residues are part of each CDR3. D genes are given only for firm matches. Clone size is stated in some rows and not others, as once, few, many or a class when expanded.

j_call v_call d_call clone_size cdr3_nt cdr3_aa
TRBJ2-7 TRBV6-5 NA NA TGTGCCAGCAGTTACTTGAGGGGAGCCCCCTACGAGCAGTACTTC CASSYLRGAPYEQYF
TRBJ2-7 TRBV6-5 NA NA TGTGCCAGCAGTTACTCGACTGGGGGGAAGTCCTACGAGCAGTACTTC CASSYSTGGKSYEQYF
TRBJ2-7 TRBV5-1 TRBD2 NA TGCGCCAGCTCCCCCGGGACTAGCGGCTACGAGCAGTACTTC CASSPGTSGYEQYF
TRBJ2-7 TRBV19 NA NA TGTGCCAGTAGTATAGATCTCGGTTCCTACGAGCAGTACTTC CASSIDLGSYEQYF
TRBJ2-5 TRBV19 NA NA TGTGCCAGTAGTGCAGGCCCAGGGGCGGAGCAGTACTTC CASSAGPGAEQYF
TRBJ2-1 TRBV6-5 NA NA TGTGCCAGCAACCCAGGAGGTGAGAACAATGAGCAGTTCTTC CASNPGGENNEQFF
TRBJ2-5 TRBV7-9 TRBD1 NA TGTGCCAGCAGCCCCAGGACCAGGGGGCGGGAGACCCAGTACTTC CASSPRTRGRETQYF
TRBJ2-3 TRBV27 NA NA TGTGCCAGCAGTTTATTTCCAGAGACAGATACGCAGTATTTT CASSLFPETDTQYF
TRBJ2-1 TRBV13 TRBD2 once TGTGCCAGCAGCTTTGGAGCGGGAGGGTCCTACAATGAGCAGTTCTTC CASSFGAGGSYNEQFF
TRBJ2-7 TRBV28 TRBD2 NA TGTGCCAGCAGTTACACTAGCGGGCTGGACGAGCAGTACTTC CASSYTSGLDEQYF
TRBJ2-7 TRBV19 NA once TGTGCCAGTAGCGGGCGGTACGAGCAGTACTTC CASSGRYEQYF
TRBJ2-7 TRBV4-1 NA NA TGCGCCAGCAGCCATACCGGGACGGTGAATGGGCAGTACTTC CASSHTGTVNGQYF
TRBJ2-3 TRBV27 TRBD2 NA TGTGCCAGCAGACAGGGACTAGCGGGAGTGCTAGATACGCAGTATTTT CASRQGLAGVLDTQYF